The 3 T cell receptor beta chains below all came from one sample that was sequenced in a study of shared clonotypes between healthy human individuals. The protocol was immunoSEQ multiplex PCR, while the TCRdb copy is restricted to in-frame clones and leaves out a portion. The table has about 2.4 million clones, 80% to 95% seen once. Sequencing was done on a sample of naive CD4+ T cells from PBMCs. Subset noted: CD45RA+ positively selected. These receptors originate from a young man in good health. Some clones in this sample may be carry-over from other donors' samples.

V and J are TRBV4-1 and TRBJ2-5; 11 bases align to TRBD2. Unmatched junction bases numbered 14, after V lost 4 bases and J lost 4 bases. This CDR3 has 18 residues. CDR1 and CDR2 from the germline V gene are MGHRA and YSYEKL. CDR3 coding DNA: TGCGCCAGCAGCCTCCAACTTAGACTAGCGGGGCGCCCAGAGACCCAGTACTTC. Protein product: CASSLQLRLAGRPETQYF.

This sequence joins TRBV5-5 and TRBJ1-1; D call uncertain. V dropped 0 bases and J dropped 6 bases, with 12 bases sitting between them. CDR3 length: 14 residues. Germline CDR1 is SGHKS and CDR2 is YYEKEE (reference sequence). The CDR3 here is CASSLGGLGSEAFF. The CDR3 DNA sequence: TGTGCCAGCAGCTTGGGGGGTTTAGGTTCTGAAGCTTTCTTT.

Comment on this clone: Within the sample, other DNA sequences also encode this same CDR3. This CDR3 is CASSLRGSSYNEQFF. The DNA for the CDR3 is TGTGCCAGCAGCTTACGGGGGAGCTCCTACAATGAGCAGTTCTTC. The chain recombines TRBV7-9 with TRBJ2-1; maybe TRBD2 (6 bases). The CDR3 consists of 15 residues. CDR1 is SEHNR and CDR2 is FQNEAQ in the germline V gene (reference sequence). The V end was cut by 2 bases, the J end by 0 bases, with 8 bases between.